The entry below describes one T cell receptor (beta chain). Antigen unknown. The data are from a study of T cells after yellow fever vaccination. Findings of the study overall: Secondary responses were weaker yet peaked faster, day 5 versus 15.

Germline assignment: CDR1 SQVTM and CDR2 ANQGSEA. The CDR3 length is 14 residues. V shed 1 base, J shed 4 bases, and the junction held 4 bases outside the gene matches. TCRdb recomputed calls from the 5' RACE reads with MiXCR, one row per CDR3 protein. The sample includes some 500,000 distinct CDR3 sequences, approximately 13% of them seen just once. The chain links TRBV29-1 to TRBJ2-7; TRBD1 matches 10 bases. Here the sequenced sample was PBMCs, taken on the day of the yellow fever booster vaccination. The sequence derives from a man aged 30 to 45 who received the YFV17D yellow fever vaccine. The DNA for the CDR3 is TGCAGCGTTGAAGGACAGGGGGCACGGTACGAGCAGTACTTC. Protein sequence: CSVEGQGARYEQYF.